This T cell receptor beta chain was sequenced in a study of blood T cell repertoires in COVID-19. Turning to the study itself: Samples taken during acute and convalescent COVID-19 were collected in the United States, Italy and Spain. In each case, the material was cDNA or gDNA derived from T cells, B-cell-depleted T cells, or PBMCs.

Trimming shortened V by 4 bases and J by 0 bases, and 11 bases separated the two germline ends. Germline CDR1 is SGHKS and CDR2 is YYEKEE (reference sequence). This CDR3 comprises 15 residues. Study processing details: Amplification of reference gene primers was used by the study to estimate nucleated cell counts. TCRdb's table, derived via immunoSEQ multiplex PCR, lists solely in-frame clones and lacks some. V and J calls and clone size come straight from that table; D and trimming were deduced from the DNA. The sample has 120,000 to 150,000 clones, over 80% seen once. This clone was counted a single time.

This TCR was sampled from a middle-aged woman with active or convalescent COVID-19. The chain has TRBV5-5 and TRBJ1-5, with D possibly TRBD1 on 5 matching bases. Input material: peripheral blood. Here the CDR3 reads CASSPGGNSNQPQHF. CDR3 in DNA: TGTGCCAGCAGCCCCGGGGGGAATAGCAATCAGCCCCAGCATTTT. The full variable domain, its missing parts supplied by reference TRBV5-5 and TRBJ1-5, is DAGVTQSPTHLIKTRGQQVTLRCSPISGHKSVSWYQQVLGQGPQFIFQYYEKEERGRGNFPDRFSARQFPNYSSELNVNALLLGDSALYLCASSPGGNSNQPQHFGDGTRLSIL.